This is a list of T cell receptor beta chains from one sample in a study of cytomegalovirus exposure and HLA in healthy donors. Clones were read by immunoSEQ multiplex PCR, and TCRdb kept only the in-frame ones, dropping some. This table has 130,000 to 150,000 clones, about 82% appearing once. Sequenced material: PBMCs. The receptors were gathered from a male donor in good health and CMV-seronegative. CDR3s include the opening cysteine and the closing phenylalanine or tryptophan. Fields, in order: CDR3 protein, CDR3 DNA, V gene, J gene, CDR3 length, clone size, D gene. The D gene is left open where the match is weak. Clone size, where shown, is once, few, many, or a class for clones that have expanded.

cdr3_aa: CASSLGQIYNEQFF
cdr3_nt: TGTGCCAGCAGTCTCGGACAGATCTACAATGAGCAGTTCTTC
v_call: TRBV27
j_call: TRBJ2-1
cdr3_length: 14
clone_size: NA
d_call: NA

cdr3_aa: CASSLVTAGGIYGYTF
cdr3_nt: TGTGCCAGCAGCTTGGTGACCGCAGGAGGGATCTATGGCTACACCTTC
v_call: TRBV5-4
j_call: TRBJ1-2
cdr3_length: 16
clone_size: NA
d_call: NA

cdr3_aa: CASSLISLAGGPLGNEQFF
cdr3_nt: TGCGCCAGCAGCCTAATATCACTAGCGGGAGGGCCTTTAGGTAATGAGCAGTTCTTC
v_call: TRBV10-2
j_call: TRBJ2-1
cdr3_length: 19
clone_size: NA
d_call: TRBD2

cdr3_aa: CASSEALYSNAEAFF
cdr3_nt: TGTGCCAGCAGTGAAGCCCTCTACAGTAACGCTGAAGCTTTCTTT
v_call: TRBV2
j_call: TRBJ1-1
cdr3_length: 15
clone_size: NA
d_call: NA

cdr3_aa: CASSLGRGFTEQYF
cdr3_nt: TGTGCCAGCAGTTTAGGCAGGGGCTTCACCGAGCAGTACTTC
v_call: TRBV28
j_call: TRBJ2-7
cdr3_length: 14
clone_size: NA
d_call: NA

cdr3_aa: CASSLGLTGVTDTQYF
cdr3_nt: TGTGCCAGCAGCCTGGGACTAACCGGAGTCACAGATACGCAGTATTTT
v_call: TRBV5-4
j_call: TRBJ2-3
cdr3_length: 16
clone_size: NA
d_call: TRBD2

cdr3_aa: CASSSPGTSGPHTQYF
cdr3_nt: TGTGCCAGCAGCTCGCCGGGGACTAGCGGGCCTCATACGCAGTATTTT
v_call: TRBV5-4
j_call: TRBJ2-3
cdr3_length: 16
clone_size: NA
d_call: TRBD2

cdr3_aa: CASSYSRGGPSSEQFF
cdr3_nt: TGTGCCAGCAGTTACTCGAGAGGGGGCCCCTCTAGTGAGCAGTTCTTC
v_call: TRBV6-5
j_call: TRBJ2-1
cdr3_length: 16
clone_size: NA
d_call: TRBD1

cdr3_aa: CAISEAQGAKYEQYF
cdr3_nt: TGTGCCATCAGTGAGGCCCAGGGGGCTAAGTACGAGCAGTACTTC
v_call: TRBV10-3
j_call: TRBJ2-7
cdr3_length: 15
clone_size: NA
d_call: TRBD1

cdr3_aa: CASSSAGYNSPLHF
cdr3_nt: TGTGCCAGCAGCTCGGCAGGGTATAATTCACCCCTCCACTTT
v_call: TRBV11-2
j_call: TRBJ1-6
cdr3_length: 14
clone_size: NA
d_call: NA

cdr3_aa: CAISESASREQFF
cdr3_nt: TGTGCCATCAGTGAGTCGGCTAGCCGTGAGCAGTTCTTC
v_call: TRBV10-3
j_call: TRBJ2-1
cdr3_length: 13
clone_size: NA
d_call: NA

cdr3_aa: CASSESAREWYNEQFF
cdr3_nt: TGTGCCAGCAGTGAATCGGCCCGGGAGTGGTACAATGAGCAGTTCTTC
v_call: TRBV6-4
j_call: TRBJ2-1
cdr3_length: 16
clone_size: NA
d_call: NA

cdr3_aa: CASRNTPGTSGNNEQFF
cdr3_nt: TGTGCCAGCAGAAACACTCCCGGGACTAGCGGTAACAATGAGCAGTTCTTC
v_call: TRBV7-8
j_call: TRBJ2-1
cdr3_length: 17
clone_size: NA
d_call: TRBD2

cdr3_aa: CASSLRSGIGYEQYF
cdr3_nt: TGCGCCAGCAGCTTGAGGTCAGGAATAGGCTACGAGCAGTACTTC
v_call: TRBV5-1
j_call: TRBJ2-7
cdr3_length: 15
clone_size: few
d_call: NA

cdr3_aa: CASSEGASTPSSYEQYF
cdr3_nt: TGTGCCAGCAGCGAGGGGGCGAGCACACCGAGCTCCTACGAGCAGTACTTC
v_call: TRBV27
j_call: TRBJ2-7
cdr3_length: 17
clone_size: NA
d_call: TRBD1

cdr3_aa: CASSPMAETQYF
cdr3_nt: TGTGCCAGCTCACCCATGGCAGAGACCCAGTACTTC
v_call: TRBV18
j_call: TRBJ2-5
cdr3_length: 12
clone_size: NA
d_call: NA

cdr3_aa: CASSLVGAGETQYF
cdr3_nt: TGTGCCAGCAGCTTAGTAGGGGCAGGGGAGACCCAGTACTTC
v_call: TRBV7-6
j_call: TRBJ2-5
cdr3_length: 14
clone_size: NA
d_call: NA

cdr3_aa: CASSGYITGELFF
cdr3_nt: TGTGCCAGCAGTGGTTATATCACCGGGGAGCTGTTTTTT
v_call: TRBV2
j_call: TRBJ2-2
cdr3_length: 13
clone_size: NA
d_call: NA

cdr3_aa: CASSYSGRGLEGYTF
cdr3_nt: TGTGCCAGCAGTTACTCTGGCAGGGGGCTGGAGGGCTACACCTTC
v_call: TRBV6-5
j_call: TRBJ1-2
cdr3_length: 15
clone_size: NA
d_call: TRBD1

cdr3_aa: CASSYVGSDEQYF
cdr3_nt: TGTGCCAGCAGTTACGTCGGCAGCGACGAGCAGTACTTC
v_call: TRBV6-6
j_call: TRBJ2-7
cdr3_length: 13
clone_size: NA
d_call: NA

cdr3_aa: CASSLDGLETYNEQFF
cdr3_nt: TGTGCCAGCAGCTTGGACGGACTGGAAACCTACAATGAACAGTTCTTC
v_call: TRBV5-4
j_call: TRBJ2-1
cdr3_length: 16
clone_size: NA
d_call: NA

cdr3_aa: CAWTGSANYGYTF
cdr3_nt: TGTGCCTGGACCGGGTCTGCTAACTATGGCTACACCTTC
v_call: TRBV30
j_call: TRBJ1-2
cdr3_length: 13
clone_size: NA
d_call: NA

cdr3_aa: CASSPATGSSYEQYF
cdr3_nt: TGTGCCAGCAGCCCAGCGACAGGGAGCTCCTACGAGCAGTACTTC
v_call: TRBV7-9
j_call: TRBJ2-7
cdr3_length: 15
clone_size: once
d_call: TRBD1

cdr3_aa: CASSLGTVGGDQPQHF
cdr3_nt: TGTGCCAGCAGCTTAGGGACCGTAGGGGGGGATCAGCCCCAGCATTTT
v_call: TRBV7-9
j_call: TRBJ1-5
cdr3_length: 16
clone_size: NA
d_call: NA

cdr3_aa: CASSPQGSNQPQHF
cdr3_nt: TGTGCCAGCTCACCCCAGGGGAGCAATCAGCCCCAGCATTTT
v_call: TRBV18
j_call: TRBJ1-5
cdr3_length: 14
clone_size: NA
d_call: NA

cdr3_aa: CASSEEGTARQYF
cdr3_nt: TGTGCCAGCAGTGAGGAGGGGACGGCTCGGCAGTACTTC
v_call: TRBV6-1
j_call: TRBJ2-7
cdr3_length: 13
clone_size: few
d_call: NA

cdr3_aa: CASSQVTGGGTEAFF
cdr3_nt: TGCGCCAGCAGCCAAGTAACAGGGGGAGGGACTGAAGCTTTCTTT
v_call: TRBV4-3
j_call: TRBJ1-1
cdr3_length: 15
clone_size: NA
d_call: TRBD1

cdr3_aa: CASSLGTRGRGNYGYTF
cdr3_nt: TGTGCCAGCAGCTTAGGAACCCGGGGCAGGGGAAACTATGGCTACACCTTC
v_call: TRBV11-2
j_call: TRBJ1-2
cdr3_length: 17
clone_size: NA
d_call: NA

cdr3_aa: CASSELLAGSAYNEQFF
cdr3_nt: TGTGCCAGCAGTGAATTGCTAGCGGGTTCTGCCTACAATGAGCAGTTCTTC
v_call: TRBV25-1
j_call: TRBJ2-1
cdr3_length: 17
clone_size: NA
d_call: TRBD2

cdr3_aa: CASTKNRGLVYEQYF
cdr3_nt: TGTGCCAGCACTAAAAACAGGGGGCTTGTCTACGAGCAGTACTTC
v_call: TRBV2
j_call: TRBJ2-7
cdr3_length: 15
clone_size: once
d_call: TRBD1

cdr3_aa: CASSSPRGGWGTGELFF
cdr3_nt: TGTGCCAGCAGCTCCCCTCGGGGGGGCTGGGGGACCGGGGAGCTGTTTTTT
v_call: TRBV7-2
j_call: TRBJ2-2
cdr3_length: 17
clone_size: NA
d_call: TRBD2

cdr3_aa: CAISEHEGANYNEQFF
cdr3_nt: TGTGCCATCAGTGAACATGAAGGGGCGAACTACAATGAGCAGTTCTTC
v_call: TRBV10-3
j_call: TRBJ2-1
cdr3_length: 16
clone_size: NA
d_call: NA

cdr3_aa: CASRREGLGGEAFF
cdr3_nt: TGTGCCAGCAGGCGAGAGGGCTTGGGCGGTGAAGCTTTCTTT
v_call: TRBV6-4
j_call: TRBJ1-1
cdr3_length: 14
clone_size: NA
d_call: NA

cdr3_aa: CASSFHRVASGEAFF
cdr3_nt: TGTGCCAGCAGCTTCCACAGGGTCGCCTCAGGTGAAGCTTTCTTT
v_call: TRBV7-9
j_call: TRBJ1-1
cdr3_length: 15
clone_size: NA
d_call: NA

cdr3_aa: CASSQGLAGLANIQYF
cdr3_nt: TGTGCCAGCAGCCAGGGACTAGCGGGACTTGCTAACATTCAGTACTTC
v_call: TRBV16
j_call: TRBJ2-4
cdr3_length: 16
clone_size: NA
d_call: TRBD2

cdr3_aa: CASSYSGLAVGEQYF
cdr3_nt: TGTGCCAGCAGTTACTCAGGGCTAGCCGTAGGCGAGCAGTACTTC
v_call: TRBV6-6
j_call: TRBJ2-7
cdr3_length: 15
clone_size: NA
d_call: NA

cdr3_aa: CASSPPNRGKYNEQFF
cdr3_nt: TGTGCCAGCTCACCTCCTAACAGGGGAAAATACAATGAGCAGTTCTTC
v_call: TRBV18
j_call: TRBJ2-1
cdr3_length: 16
clone_size: NA
d_call: TRBD1

cdr3_aa: CASLVGEMGMNTEAFF
cdr3_nt: TGTGCTAGCCTTGTCGGGGAGATGGGCATGAACACTGAAGCTTTCTTT
v_call: TRBV12-5
j_call: TRBJ1-1
cdr3_length: 16
clone_size: NA
d_call: NA

cdr3_aa: CASSLSGLNTEAFF
cdr3_nt: TGTGCCAGCAGCCTTTCAGGGCTTAACACTGAAGCTTTCTTT
v_call: TRBV7-8
j_call: TRBJ1-1
cdr3_length: 14
clone_size: NA
d_call: NA

cdr3_aa: CASRAASGGNQPQHF
cdr3_nt: TGTGCCAGTAGGGCAGCCTCCGGAGGCAATCAGCCCCAGCATTTT
v_call: TRBV19
j_call: TRBJ1-5
cdr3_length: 15
clone_size: NA
d_call: NA

cdr3_aa: CASSLDTRLGYTF
cdr3_nt: TGTGCCAGCAGCTTAGATACCAGACTTGGCTACACCTTC
v_call: TRBV11-2
j_call: TRBJ1-2
cdr3_length: 13
clone_size: NA
d_call: NA

cdr3_aa: CASSPLTPGTDGYTF
cdr3_nt: TGTGCCAGCTCACCACTCACCCCGGGGACAGATGGCTACACCTTC
v_call: TRBV18
j_call: TRBJ1-2
cdr3_length: 15
clone_size: NA
d_call: TRBD1

cdr3_aa: CASSETGAREGYTF
cdr3_nt: TGTGCCAGCAGCGAAACAGGGGCCCGGGAGGGCTACACCTTC
v_call: TRBV7-9
j_call: TRBJ1-2
cdr3_length: 14
clone_size: NA
d_call: TRBD1

cdr3_aa: CASSPVVLRTEAFF
cdr3_nt: TGTGCCAGCTCACCCGTTGTCCTACGGACTGAAGCTTTCTTT
v_call: TRBV18
j_call: TRBJ1-1
cdr3_length: 14
clone_size: NA
d_call: NA

cdr3_aa: CASSGRAPGELFF
cdr3_nt: TGTGCCAGCAGTGGCAGGGCTCCCGGGGAGCTGTTTTTT
v_call: TRBV25-1
j_call: TRBJ2-2
cdr3_length: 13
clone_size: NA
d_call: NA

cdr3_aa: CASSPRTSGASSSYNEQFF
cdr3_nt: TGTGCCAGTAGTCCCCGGACTAGCGGGGCTTCCAGCTCCTACAATGAGCAGTTCTTC
v_call: TRBV19
j_call: TRBJ2-1
cdr3_length: 19
clone_size: once
d_call: TRBD2

cdr3_aa: CSVDATDYEQYF
cdr3_nt: TGCAGCGTTGACGCCACAGACTACGAGCAGTACTTC
v_call: TRBV29-1
j_call: TRBJ2-7
cdr3_length: 12
clone_size: NA
d_call: NA